Listed below are T cell receptor beta chains from one sample, sequenced in a study of shared clonotypes between healthy human individuals. Assay used: immunoSEQ multiplex PCR; TCRdb lists only in-frame clones, some missing. The top ten hold about 34% of the sample, which has roughly 700,000 clones, 90% seen once. The sequencing sample was made of memory CD8+ T cells from PBMCs. The receptor set was obtained from a man aged 18 to 29 in good health. Some clones in this sample may be carry-over from other donors' samples. CDR3s include the opening cysteine and the closing phenylalanine or tryptophan. Each record gives: clone size, D gene, J gene, V gene, CDR3 protein, CDR3 DNA. A D gene is named only where the DNA matches it firmly. Size tells how often a clone was seen (once, few, many) or the class of an expanded clone, and some rows leave it out.

size: .
D: .
J: TRBJ1-4
V: TRBV19
CDR3: CASSGRRNEKLFF
DNA: TGTGCCAGTAGTGGTAGGAGGAATGAAAAACTGTTTTTT

size: .
D: TRBD2
J: TRBJ2-2
V: TRBV11-3
CDR3: CASSHSGRVWTGELFF
DNA: TGTGCCAGCAGCCATAGCGGGAGGGTGTGGACCGGGGAGCTGTTTTTT

size: .
D: .
J: TRBJ2-7
V: TRBV10-3
CDR3: CAISLHDFSSYEQYF
DNA: TGTGCCATCAGCCTACACGACTTTAGCTCCTACGAGCAGTACTTC

size: .
D: TRBD1
J: TRBJ1-2
V: TRBV7-9
CDR3: CASSPPGTAYGYTF
DNA: TGTGCCAGCAGCCCCCCCGGGACAGCCTATGGCTACACCTTC

size: .
D: .
J: TRBJ2-7
V: TRBV5-6
CDR3: CASSPPGGYYEQYF
DNA: TGTGCCAGCAGCCCGCCGGGGGGCTATTACGAGCAGTACTTC

size: .
D: .
J: TRBJ1-4
V: TRBV19
CDR3: CASSANRASREKLFF
DNA: TGTGCCAGTAGTGCCAACAGGGCGAGTAGGGAAAAACTGTTTTTT

size: .
D: TRBD2
J: TRBJ2-2
V: TRBV5-4
CDR3: CASSVGTRGGTGELFF
DNA: TGTGCCAGCAGCGTGGGGACTAGGGGCGGAACCGGGGAGCTGTTTTTT

size: .
D: TRBD1
J: TRBJ1-1
V: TRBV5-5
CDR3: CASSWDRVVRWTEAFF
DNA: TGTGCCAGCAGCTGGGACAGGGTCGTGCGATGGACTGAAGCTTTCTTT

size: .
D: TRBD1
J: TRBJ2-1
V: TRBV28
CDR3: CASSLRDSGNEQFF
DNA: TGTGCCAGCAGTTTAAGGGACAGCGGCAATGAGCAGTTCTTC

size: .
D: .
J: TRBJ2-5
V: TRBV9
CDR3: CASSVGIRVVQETQYF
DNA: TGTGCCAGCAGCGTAGGTATAAGAGTGGTCCAAGAGACCCAGTACTTC

size: .
D: .
J: TRBJ2-7
V: TRBV11-3
CDR3: CASSLRGLGEQYF
DNA: TGTGCCAGCAGCTTAAGGGGACTCGGGGAGCAGTACTTC

size: .
D: TRBD2
J: TRBJ2-7
V: TRBV19
CDR3: CASRGLAAAEQYF
DNA: TGTGCCAGTCGGGGACTAGCTGCCGCGGAGCAGTACTTC

size: few
D: .
J: TRBJ2-2
V: TRBV7-9
CDR3: CARDHNTGELFF
DNA: TGTGCCAGGGACCATAACACCGGGGAGCTGTTTTTT

size: once
D: .
J: TRBJ2-7
V: TRBV6-5
CDR3: CASSLTAGEQYF
DNA: TGTGCCAGCAGCCTCACGGCCGGGGAGCAGTACTTC

size: .
D: .
J: TRBJ2-1
V: TRBV7-8
CDR3: CASSLGGGDEQFF
DNA: TGTGCCAGCAGCTTAGGGGGCGGAGATGAGCAGTTCTTC

size: .
D: TRBD1
J: TRBJ2-3
V: TRBV7-9
CDR3: CASSPPGQYTDTQYF
DNA: TGTGCCAGCAGCCCCCCGGGACAGTACACAGATACGCAGTATTTT

size: .
D: TRBD2
J: TRBJ2-7
V: TRBV27
CDR3: CASSSGGRVQATYEQYF
DNA: TGTGCCAGCAGTTCCGGCGGGAGAGTCCAGGCCACCTACGAGCAGTACTTC

size: .
D: .
J: TRBJ1-1
V: TRBV19
CDR3: CASSPQGMYTEAFF
DNA: TGTGCCAGTAGTCCACAGGGTATGTACACTGAAGCTTTCTTT

size: .
D: TRBD1
J: TRBJ1-1
V: TRBV7-3
CDR3: CASSLFPGGSTEAFF
DNA: TGTGCCAGCAGCTTATTCCCAGGGGGGTCCACTGAAGCTTTCTTT

size: .
D: TRBD1
J: TRBJ2-7
V: TRBV28
CDR3: CASSSQGAMTYEQYF
DNA: TGTGCCAGCAGTTCACAGGGGGCTATGACCTACGAGCAGTACTTC

size: .
D: TRBD1
J: TRBJ1-2
V: TRBV7-8
CDR3: CASSPLGTALGSYTF
DNA: TGTGCCAGCAGCCCGCTCGGGACAGCCTTGGGGAGCTACACCTTC

size: .
D: TRBD2
J: TRBJ2-7
V: TRBV25-1
CDR3: CASEAGGLGYEQYF
DNA: TGTGCCAGCGAAGCGGGAGGGTTGGGCTACGAGCAGTACTTC

size: .
D: .
J: TRBJ1-1
V: TRBV30
CDR3: CAWIDGGGWAEAFF
DNA: TGTGCCTGGATCGACGGGGGAGGGTGGGCTGAAGCTTTCTTT

size: .
D: .
J: TRBJ2-7
V: TRBV7-3
CDR3: CASSPRGGSSPYEQYF
DNA: TGTGCCAGCAGCCCAAGGGGGGGGTCAAGCCCCTACGAGCAGTACTTC

size: .
D: .
J: TRBJ2-6
V: TRBV27
CDR3: CASSLLPGANVLTF
DNA: TGTGCCAGCAGTTTGTTGCCAGGGGCCAACGTCCTGACTTTC

size: once
D: TRBD1
J: TRBJ2-3
V: TRBV9
CDR3: CASSSDRASTDTQYF
DNA: TGTGCCAGCAGCTCCGACAGGGCGAGCACAGATACGCAGTATTTT

size: once
D: TRBD1
J: TRBJ1-4
V: TRBV2
CDR3: CASETQGVIEKLFF
DNA: TGTGCCAGTGAAACTCAGGGGGTAATTGAAAAACTGTTTTTT

size: .
D: .
J: TRBJ2-7
V: TRBV5-1
CDR3: CASSNTGEQYF
DNA: TGCGCCAGCAGCAATACAGGCGAGCAGTACTTC

size: .
D: .
J: TRBJ1-1
V: TRBV12-5
CDR3: CASGLGGRGEAFF
DNA: TGTGCTAGTGGTTTGGGAGGCCGAGGTGAAGCTTTCTTT

size: .
D: TRBD2
J: TRBJ2-3
V: TRBV9
CDR3: CASSSSGRALDTQYF
DNA: TGTGCCAGCAGCAGTAGCGGGAGGGCCCTAGATACGCAGTATTTT

size: .
D: .
J: TRBJ2-7
V: TRBV4-1
CDR3: CASSQEAWKKEQYF
DNA: TGCGCCAGCAGCCAAGAGGCCTGGAAAAAAGAGCAGTACTTC

size: .
D: TRBD2
J: TRBJ2-7
V: TRBV5-1
CDR3: CASSLAGGLAERTYEQYF
DNA: TGCGCCAGCAGCTTGGCCGGGGGTCTAGCGGAACGTACCTACGAGCAGTACTTC

size: .
D: .
J: TRBJ1-5
V: TRBV27
CDR3: CASSLSVFQPQHF
DNA: TGTGCCAGCAGTTTATCAGTGTTCCAGCCCCAGCATTTT

size: .
D: .
J: TRBJ2-7
V: TRBV29-1
CDR3: CSVVLQGTGYEQYF
DNA: TGCAGCGTTGTATTACAGGGGACTGGGTACGAGCAGTACTTC

size: .
D: .
J: TRBJ2-2
V: TRBV6-1
CDR3: CASSESPGELFF
DNA: TGTGCCAGCAGTGAATCCCCCGGGGAGCTGTTTTTT

size: .
D: .
J: TRBJ2-7
V: TRBV6-6
CDR3: CASSYDGRGNPYEQYF
DNA: TGTGCCAGCAGTTACGATGGCAGGGGAAACCCCTACGAGCAGTACTTC

size: .
D: .
J: TRBJ1-1
V: TRBV4-2
CDR3: CASSQDFGGGTEAFF
DNA: TGTGCCAGCAGCCAAGATTTCGGAGGGGGTACTGAAGCTTTCTTT

size: .
D: TRBD2
J: TRBJ2-7
V: TRBV2
CDR3: CASSEGGAGQPSYEQYF
DNA: TGTGCCAGCAGTGAAGGAGGAGCGGGGCAACCCTCCTACGAGCAGTACTTC

size: .
D: .
J: TRBJ1-3
V: TRBV5-6
CDR3: CASSFSPFSGNTIYF
DNA: TGTGCCAGCAGCTTCTCACCTTTCTCTGGAAACACCATATATTTT

size: .
D: .
J: TRBJ2-3
V: TRBV27
CDR3: CASSSYRRDPLSTDTQYF
DNA: TGTGCCAGCAGTAGCTACCGCAGGGACCCGCTTAGCACAGATACGCAGTATTTT

size: .
D: .
J: TRBJ2-7
V: TRBV28
CDR3: CASSLGAGTWDEQYF
DNA: TGTGCCAGCAGTTTAGGCGCAGGGACATGGGACGAGCAGTACTTC

size: few
D: TRBD1
J: TRBJ1-1
V: TRBV7-9
CDR3: CASSPKTGAEAFF
DNA: TGTGCCAGCAGCCCAAAGACAGGGGCTGAAGCTTTCTTT

size: .
D: .
J: TRBJ1-5
V: TRBV4-2
CDR3: CASSQTGTSDQPQHF
DNA: TGTGCCAGCAGCCAAACCGGGACTTCGGATCAGCCCCAGCATTTT

size: .
D: .
J: TRBJ2-2
V: TRBV6-5
CDR3: CASSPRDGELFF
DNA: TGTGCCAGCAGTCCGAGGGACGGGGAGCTGTTTTTT

size: .
D: .
J: TRBJ1-4
V: TRBV19
CDR3: CASSHRVTNEKLFF
DNA: TGTGCCAGTAGTCACAGGGTAACTAATGAAAAACTGTTTTTT

size: .
D: .
J: TRBJ2-7
V: TRBV28
CDR3: CASSPRLVMDCEQYF
DNA: TGTGCCAGCAGTCCCCGACTAGTTATGGATTGCGAGCAGTACTTC

size: .
D: TRBD1
J: TRBJ2-7
V: TRBV7-9
CDR3: CASSGRTGKDYEQYF
DNA: TGTGCCAGCAGCGGGCGGACAGGGAAAGACTACGAGCAGTACTTC

size: .
D: .
J: TRBJ2-5
V: TRBV9
CDR3: CASSPRGERQTQYF
DNA: TGTGCCAGCAGCCCCCGCGGAGAGCGGCAGACCCAGTACTTC

size: .
D: TRBD1
J: TRBJ1-2
V: TRBV9
CDR3: CASSPRPGTGGIGVLPTF
DNA: TGTGCCAGCAGCCCTAGACCCGGGACAGGGGGCATCGGAGTTCTGCCCACCTTC

size: .
D: .
J: TRBJ2-4
V: TRBV5-6
CDR3: CASSTAPADKNIQYF
DNA: TGTGCCAGCAGCACGGCCCCGGCGGACAAAAACATTCAGTACTTC

size: .
D: .
J: TRBJ2-3
V: TRBV10-1
CDR3: CASSDRESLTDTQYF
DNA: TGCGCCAGCAGTGACCGGGAGTCACTCACAGATACGCAGTATTTT

size: .
D: TRBD2
J: TRBJ2-2
V: TRBV4-2
CDR3: CASSFRHGSRVAGLTGELFF
DNA: TGTGCCAGCAGCTTTAGACATGGGTCTCGGGTAGCGGGACTCACCGGGGAGCTGTTTTTT

size: .
D: .
J: TRBJ1-4
V: TRBV4-3
CDR3: CASSQEGTPYEKLFF
DNA: TGCGCCAGCAGCCAAGAAGGGACACCATATGAAAAACTGTTTTTT